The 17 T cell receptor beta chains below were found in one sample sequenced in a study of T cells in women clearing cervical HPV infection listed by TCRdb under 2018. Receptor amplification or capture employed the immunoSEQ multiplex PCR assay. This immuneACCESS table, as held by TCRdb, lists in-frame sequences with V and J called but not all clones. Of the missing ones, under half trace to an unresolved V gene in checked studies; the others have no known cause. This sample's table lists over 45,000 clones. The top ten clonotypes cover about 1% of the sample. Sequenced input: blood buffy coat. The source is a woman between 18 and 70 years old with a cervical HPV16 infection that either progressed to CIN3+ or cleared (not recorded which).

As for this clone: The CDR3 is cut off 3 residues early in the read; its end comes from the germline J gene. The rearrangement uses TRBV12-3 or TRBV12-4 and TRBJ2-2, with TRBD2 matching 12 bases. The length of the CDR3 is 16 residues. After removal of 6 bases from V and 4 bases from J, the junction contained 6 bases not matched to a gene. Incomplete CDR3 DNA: TGTGCCAGCAGCCTTGGACTAGCGGGAATCACCGGGGAG. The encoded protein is CASSLGLAGITGE. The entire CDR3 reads CASSLGLAGITGELFF.

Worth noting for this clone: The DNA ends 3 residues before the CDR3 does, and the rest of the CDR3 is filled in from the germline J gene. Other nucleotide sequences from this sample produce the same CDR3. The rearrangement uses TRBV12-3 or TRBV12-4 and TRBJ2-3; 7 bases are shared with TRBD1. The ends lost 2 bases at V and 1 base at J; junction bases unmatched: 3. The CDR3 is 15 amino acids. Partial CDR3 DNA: TGTGCCAGCAGTTTAAGGCAGGGGGGCACAGATACG. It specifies CASSLRQGGTDT. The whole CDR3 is CASSLRQGGTDTQYF.

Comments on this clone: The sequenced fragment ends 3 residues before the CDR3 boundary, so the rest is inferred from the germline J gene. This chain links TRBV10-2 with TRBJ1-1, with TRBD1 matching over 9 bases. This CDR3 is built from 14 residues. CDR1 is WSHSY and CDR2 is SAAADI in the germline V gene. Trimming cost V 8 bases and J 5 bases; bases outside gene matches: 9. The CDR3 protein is CASGKQGAWTEAFF. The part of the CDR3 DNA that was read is TGCGCCAGCGGAAAACAGGGGGCATGGACTGAA.

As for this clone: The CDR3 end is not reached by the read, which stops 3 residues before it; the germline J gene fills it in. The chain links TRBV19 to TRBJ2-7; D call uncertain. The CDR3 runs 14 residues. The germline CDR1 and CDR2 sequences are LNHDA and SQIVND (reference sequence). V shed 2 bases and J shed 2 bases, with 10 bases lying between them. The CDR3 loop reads CASSITAATYEQYF. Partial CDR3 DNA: TGTGCCAGTAGTATAACGGCGGCAACCTACGAG.

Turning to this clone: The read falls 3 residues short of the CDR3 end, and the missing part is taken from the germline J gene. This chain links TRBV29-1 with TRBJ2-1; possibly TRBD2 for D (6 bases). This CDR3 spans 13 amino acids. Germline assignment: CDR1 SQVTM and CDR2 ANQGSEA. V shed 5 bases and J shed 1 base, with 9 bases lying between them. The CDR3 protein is CSVSGGSYNEQFF. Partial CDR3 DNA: TGCAGCGTTAGTGGGGGGTCCTACAATGAG.

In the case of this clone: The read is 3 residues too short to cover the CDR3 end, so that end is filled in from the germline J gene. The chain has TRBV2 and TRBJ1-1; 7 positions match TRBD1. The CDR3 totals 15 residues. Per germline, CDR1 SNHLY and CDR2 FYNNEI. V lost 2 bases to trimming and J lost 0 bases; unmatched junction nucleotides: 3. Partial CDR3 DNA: TGTGCCAGCAGTGAAAGGGGACAGATGAACACTGAA. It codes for CASSERGQMNTE. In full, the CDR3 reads CASSERGQMNTEAFF.

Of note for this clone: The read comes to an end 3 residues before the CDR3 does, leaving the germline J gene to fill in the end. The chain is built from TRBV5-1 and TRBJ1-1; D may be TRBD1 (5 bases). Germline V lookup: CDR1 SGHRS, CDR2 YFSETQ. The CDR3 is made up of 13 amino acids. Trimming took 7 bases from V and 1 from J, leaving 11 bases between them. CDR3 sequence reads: CASVQTGNTEAFF. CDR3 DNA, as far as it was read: TGCGCCAGCGTACAAACAGGGAACACTGAA.

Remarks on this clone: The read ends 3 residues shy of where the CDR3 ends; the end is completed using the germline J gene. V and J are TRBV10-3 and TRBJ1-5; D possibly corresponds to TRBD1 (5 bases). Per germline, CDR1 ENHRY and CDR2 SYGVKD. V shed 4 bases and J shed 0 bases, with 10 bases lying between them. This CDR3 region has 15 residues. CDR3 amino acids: CAISGGINSNQPQHF. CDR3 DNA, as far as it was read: TGTGCCATCAGTGGGGGCATTAATAGCAATCAGCCC.

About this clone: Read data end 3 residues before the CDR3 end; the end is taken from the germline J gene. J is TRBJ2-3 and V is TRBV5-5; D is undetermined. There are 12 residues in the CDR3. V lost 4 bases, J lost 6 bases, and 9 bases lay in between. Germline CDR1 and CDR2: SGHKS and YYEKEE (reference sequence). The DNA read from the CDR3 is TGTGCCAGCAGCCCGACACTCGATACG. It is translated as CASSPTLDT. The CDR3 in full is CASSPTLDTQYF.

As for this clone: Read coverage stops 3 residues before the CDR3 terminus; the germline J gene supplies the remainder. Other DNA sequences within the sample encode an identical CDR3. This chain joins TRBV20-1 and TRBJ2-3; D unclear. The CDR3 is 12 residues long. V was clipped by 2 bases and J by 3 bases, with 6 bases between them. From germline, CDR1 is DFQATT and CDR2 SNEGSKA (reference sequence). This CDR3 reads CSARLRTDTQYF. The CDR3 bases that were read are TGCAGTGCTAGACTGCGAACAGATACG.

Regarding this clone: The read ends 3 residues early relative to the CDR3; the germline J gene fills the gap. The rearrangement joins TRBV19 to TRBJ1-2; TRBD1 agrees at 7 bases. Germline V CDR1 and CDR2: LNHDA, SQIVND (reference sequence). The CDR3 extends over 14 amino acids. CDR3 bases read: TGTGCCAGTAGTGCGGACAGGTGGGCTGGTGAC. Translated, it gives CASSADRWAGD. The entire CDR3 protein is CASSADRWAGDYTF.

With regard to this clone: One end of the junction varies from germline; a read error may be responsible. The CDR3 reads CASSPITGGNQPQHF. The sequenced part of the CDR3 DNA is TGTGCCAGCAGCCCTATAACAGGGGGCAACCAGCCC. V gene TRBV11-3 combines with J gene TRBJ1-5; TRBD1 matches at 9 bases. The read ends 3 residues before the CDR3 terminus; that terminus is restored from the germline J gene. The V gene's germline CDR1 is SGHNT and CDR2 YENEEA. The CDR3 has 15 residues.

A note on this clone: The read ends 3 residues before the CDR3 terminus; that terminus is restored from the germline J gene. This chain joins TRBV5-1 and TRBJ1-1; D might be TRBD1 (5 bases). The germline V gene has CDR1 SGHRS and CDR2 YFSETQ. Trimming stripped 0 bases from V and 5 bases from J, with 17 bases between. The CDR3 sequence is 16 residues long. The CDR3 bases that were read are TGCGCCAGCAGCTTGGCCGGGGGAATGTTTTCTACTGAA. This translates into CASSLAGGMFSTE. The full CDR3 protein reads CASSLAGGMFSTEAFF.

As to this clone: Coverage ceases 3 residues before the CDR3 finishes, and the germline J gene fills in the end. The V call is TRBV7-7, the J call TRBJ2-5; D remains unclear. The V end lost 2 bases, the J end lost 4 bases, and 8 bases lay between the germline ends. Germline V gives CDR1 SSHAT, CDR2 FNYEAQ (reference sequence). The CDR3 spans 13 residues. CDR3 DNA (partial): TGTGCCAGCAGCTTAATAGGGCGAGAGACC. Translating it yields CASSLIGRET. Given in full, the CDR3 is CASSLIGRETQYF.

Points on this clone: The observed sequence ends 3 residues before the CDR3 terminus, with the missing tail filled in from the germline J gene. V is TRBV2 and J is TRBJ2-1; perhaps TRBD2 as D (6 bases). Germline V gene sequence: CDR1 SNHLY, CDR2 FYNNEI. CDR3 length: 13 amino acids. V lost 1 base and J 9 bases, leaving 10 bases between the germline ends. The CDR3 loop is CASSEVNGGEQFF. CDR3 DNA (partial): TGTGCCAGCAGTGAAGTTAACGGGGGTGAG.

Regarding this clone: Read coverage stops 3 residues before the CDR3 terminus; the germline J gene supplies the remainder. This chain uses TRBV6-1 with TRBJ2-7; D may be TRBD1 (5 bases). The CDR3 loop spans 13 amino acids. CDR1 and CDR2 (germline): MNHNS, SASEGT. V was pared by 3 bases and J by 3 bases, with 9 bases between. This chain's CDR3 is CASSEFRDYEQYF. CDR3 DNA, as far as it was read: TGTGCCAGCAGTGAGTTCAGGGACTACGAG.

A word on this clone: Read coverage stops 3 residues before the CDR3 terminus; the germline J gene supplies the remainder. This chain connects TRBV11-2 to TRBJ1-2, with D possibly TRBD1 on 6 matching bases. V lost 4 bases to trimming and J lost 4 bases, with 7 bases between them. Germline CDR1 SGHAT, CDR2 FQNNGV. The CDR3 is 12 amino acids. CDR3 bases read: TGTGCCAGCAGCTCGACAGGCTATGGC. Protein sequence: CASSSTGYG. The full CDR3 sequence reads CASSSTGYGYTF.